This TCR beta chain was captured in a study of OX40 agonist ivuxolimab in advanced cancers. Whole-study context: Dosing consisted of intravenous ivuxolimab at 0.01 to 10 mg/kg every 2 weeks. Three patients had partial responses: one hepatocellular carcinoma, two cutaneous melanoma.

V gave up 6 bases and J gave up 6 bases, with 14 bases separating them. The CDR3 spans 13 residues. The germline V gene encodes CDR1 MNHEY and CDR2 SVGAGI. Study-wide findings and caveats: At 0.1 to 3.0 mg/kg and by week 6, clonal expansion occurred in CD4+ and CD8+ blood T cells. In CD8+ T cells, expanded clones were on average more numerous than in CD4+.

Profiling relied on immunoSEQ multiplex PCR, and the TCRdb table lists in-frame clones only, not all of them. The sample has 65,000 to 95,000 clones, about 90% seen once. Regarding this clone: Its antigen is unknown.

This TCR was sampled from an adult with an advanced solid tumor such as melanoma, head and neck, liver or kidney cancer. The genes are TRBV6-5 and TRBJ1-2, with D unclear. Sequencing was performed on CD4+ or CD8+ T cells sorted from blood, taken in a trial of the OX40 agonist ivuxolimab. CDR3 in amino acids: CASSPWRSDGYTF. CDR3 sequence (DNA): TGTGCCAGCAGCCCCTGGCGTTCGGATGGCTACACCTTC.